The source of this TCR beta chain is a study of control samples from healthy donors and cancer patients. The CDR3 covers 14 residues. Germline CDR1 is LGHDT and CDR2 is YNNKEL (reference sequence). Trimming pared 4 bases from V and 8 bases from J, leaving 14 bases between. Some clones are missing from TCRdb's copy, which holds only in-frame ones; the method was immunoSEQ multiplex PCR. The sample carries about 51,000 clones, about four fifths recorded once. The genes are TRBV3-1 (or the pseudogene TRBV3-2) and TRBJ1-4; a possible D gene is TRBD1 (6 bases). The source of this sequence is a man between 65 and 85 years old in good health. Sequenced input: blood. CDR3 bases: TGTGCCAGCAGCCCACCGGGACACCTAGAAAAACTGTTTTTT. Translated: CASSPPGHLEKLFF.